Listed here are 2 T cell receptor beta chains from one sample, sequenced in a study of T cell responses to AZD1222 COVID-19 vaccine. Clones were sequenced by immunoSEQ multiplex PCR, and TCRdb holds only the in-frame ones, with some missing. The repertoire consists of about 140,000 clones, with roughly 92% occurring once and the leading ten covering about 5%. Specimen: peripheral blood, collected on day 0 of AZD1222 vaccination. The receptors here all came from an adult in good health.

The chain has TRBV9 and TRBJ1-4; no clear D gene. Trimming removed 0 bases from V and 0 bases from J, with 15 bases in between. CDR1 is SGDLS, CDR2 YYNGEE, per germline. This CDR3 has 18 residues. The CDR3 loop is CASSVGEGRKTTNEKLFF. The DNA of the CDR3 is TGTGCCAGCAGCGTAGGTGAGGGCAGAAAGACAACTAATGAAAAACTGTTTTTT.

The CDR3 loop reads CASSSRGWGNTEAFF. The CDR3 region has the DNA TGTGCCAGCAGCTCAAGAGGGTGGGGGAACACTGAAGCTTTCTTT. V is TRBV5-4 and J is TRBJ1-1, with D unresolved. Germline loops: CDR1 SGHNT, CDR2 YYREEE (reference sequence). The CDR3 is 15 amino acids. V shed 3 bases and J shed 1 base, with 13 bases lying between them.